This T cell receptor (beta chain) came from a study of blood T cell repertoires in COVID-19. Study information: Collection of acute and convalescent COVID-19 samples took place in the United States, Italy and Spain. T cells, B-cell-depleted T cells, or PBMCs provided the cDNA or gDNA that served as material.

In the study's own analysis: Reference gene primer amplification yielded estimated nucleated cell counts. Generated by immunoSEQ multiplex PCR, the TCRdb table keeps only in-frame clones and is missing some. V and J calls and clone size follow that table, whereas D and trimming were derived from the DNA. The sample has 70,000 to 80,000 clones, roughly nine tenths seen once. The length of the CDR3 is 16 residues. Trimming at V came to 3 bases and at J to 2 bases, leaving 7 bases not matched to a gene. Germline V lookup: CDR1 SNHLY, CDR2 FYNNEI. The rearrangement joins TRBV2 to TRBJ1-5; 7 positions match TRBD1. Sample: peripheral blood. The clonotype comes from an elderly man in a cohort sampled during active COVID-19. The CDR3 reads CASSDTQGSGNQPQHF. DNA for the CDR3: TGTGCCAGCAGTGATACACAGGGGTCGGGCAATCAGCCCCAGCATTTT.